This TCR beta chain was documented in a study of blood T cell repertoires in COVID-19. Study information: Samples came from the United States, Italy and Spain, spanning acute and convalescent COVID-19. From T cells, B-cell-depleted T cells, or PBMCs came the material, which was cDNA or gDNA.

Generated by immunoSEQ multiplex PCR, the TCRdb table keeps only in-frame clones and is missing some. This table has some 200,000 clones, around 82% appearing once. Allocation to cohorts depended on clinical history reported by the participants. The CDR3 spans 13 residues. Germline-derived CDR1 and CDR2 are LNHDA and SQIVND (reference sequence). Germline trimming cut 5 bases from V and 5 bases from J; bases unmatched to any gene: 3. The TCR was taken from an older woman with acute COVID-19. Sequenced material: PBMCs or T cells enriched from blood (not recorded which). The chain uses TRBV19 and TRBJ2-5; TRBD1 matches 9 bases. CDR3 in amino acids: CASSGQGLETQYF. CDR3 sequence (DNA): TGTGCCAGTAGTGGACAGGGGCTTGAGACCCAGTACTTC.